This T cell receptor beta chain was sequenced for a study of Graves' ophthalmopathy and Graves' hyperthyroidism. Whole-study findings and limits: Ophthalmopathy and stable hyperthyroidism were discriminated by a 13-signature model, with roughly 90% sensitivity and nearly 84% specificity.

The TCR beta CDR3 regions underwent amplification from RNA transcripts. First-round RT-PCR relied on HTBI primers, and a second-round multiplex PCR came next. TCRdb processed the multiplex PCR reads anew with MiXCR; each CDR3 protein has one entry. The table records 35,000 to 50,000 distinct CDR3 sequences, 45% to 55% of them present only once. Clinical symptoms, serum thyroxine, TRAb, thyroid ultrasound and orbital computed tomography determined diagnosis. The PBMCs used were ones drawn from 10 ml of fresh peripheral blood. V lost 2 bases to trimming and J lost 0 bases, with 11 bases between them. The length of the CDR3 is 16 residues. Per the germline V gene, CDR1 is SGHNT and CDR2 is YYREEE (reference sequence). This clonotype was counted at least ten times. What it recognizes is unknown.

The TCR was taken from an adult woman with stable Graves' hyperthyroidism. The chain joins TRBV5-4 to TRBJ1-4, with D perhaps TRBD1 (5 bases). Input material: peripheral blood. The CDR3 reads CASSFGTPATNEKLFF. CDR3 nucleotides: TGTGCCAGCAGCTTCGGGACTCCTGCAACTAATGAAAAACTGTTTTTT.